This T cell receptor beta chain was recovered during a study of blood T cell repertoires in COVID-19 (dated by TCRdb to the early 2020s). About the investigation overall: Collaborator samples came from the United States, Italy and Spain and covered acute and convalescent phases of COVID-19. Subjects who had been exposed to COVID-19, were actively infected with it, or had recovered from it provided the deeply sampled blood TCRbeta repertoires that made up the dataset. The repertoires were released in a freely available public database intended as a resource for research on the immune response to SARS-CoV-2. A de-identified subject ID, COVID-19 status, age in years and sex were almost always included in the sample metadata. The material from the prospective study consisted of cDNA or gDNA derived from T cells, B-cell-depleted T cells, or PBMCs. Samples came from the ongoing ImmuneRACE study (first 160 participants) plus 1,254 subjects from 6 global collaborators. Where HLA class I and class II types were available, the types were taken from metadata supplied by the sample provider, not from assay-based typing. General study outcomes and caveats: The amount of clinical and demographic metadata varied by source and participant and was provided uncurated.

The immunoSEQ Assay, a bias-controlled multiplex PCR, was used to amplify TCRbeta CDR3 regions from genomic DNA. Regarding the original processing steps: Nucleated cell counts per sample were estimated from amplification of reference gene primers within the assay. Sequence reads were collapsed and filtered to measure the absolute abundance of every unique TCRbeta CDR3 rearrangement. Productive Simpson clonality was computed per sample as the square root of Simpson's diversity index over productive rearrangements. The source is immuneACCESS, and TCRdb retained only in-frame sequences with V and J called. Part of the clones is not carried over; for the studies checked, unresolved V genes explain less than half of this, and the remainder is unexplained. That table supplies the V and J calls and clone size; D and trimming were determined from the DNA. The sample yields 150,000 to 170,000 clones; approximately 80% were counted once. The ten largest clones represent 3.5% to 4.5% of the sample.

Measured from the cysteine to the phenylalanine, the CDR3 is 15 residues long. Just the 45-base CDR3 DNA is kept, in frame starting at base 1. From the germline V gene (reference sequence), CDR1 is LNHDA and CDR2 is SQIVND. V and J are truncated by 7 bases and 2 bases respectively, leaving an intervening sequence of 17 bases. Whole blood was collected in K2EDTA tubes by collaborating institutions according to the institutions' own protocols. For TCRbeta analysis, collaborators shipped samples in one of three forms: frozen whole blood, isolated PBMCs, or DNA extracted from either of those sample types. A remark on this clone: The target of this receptor is not known. Per-base qualities were not stored, and no clone one base away is much larger.

The sequenced sample was peripheral blood. The chain is encoded by TRBV19 joined to TRBJ1-2; TRBD1 could be the D gene, as 5 bases match. The TCR sequence derives from a woman older than 75 with acute or convalescent COVID-19. This receptor carries the CDR3 CASTPGRGPNYGYTF. The DNA sequence is given as TGTGCCAGTACCCCAGGAAGGGGCCCCAACTATGGCTACACCTTC.